This T cell receptor beta chain was sequenced during a study of blood T cell repertoires in COVID-19. At the level of the study: The samples span acute and convalescent COVID-19 from the United States, Italy and Spain.

Method: immunoSEQ multiplex PCR; TCRdb's copy keeps in-frame clones and lacks some. The data contain roughly 390,000 clones, 70% to 90% of them seen just once; the ten biggest clones take up 10%. Germline V gene data show CDR1 as SNHLY and CDR2 as FYNNEI. The CDR3 spans 13 residues. V lost 5 bases, J lost 1 base, and 8 bases lay in between. Sequencing was done on a sample of peripheral blood. This chain connects TRBV2 to TRBJ2-5; D might be TRBD1 (5 bases). This clonotype originated in a woman in her thirties with COVID-19, enrolled during active disease. CDR3 amino acids: CASSTDSQETQYF. The CDR3 bases are TGTGCCAGCAGTACAGACAGCCAAGAGACCCAGTACTTC.